What follows are 2 T cell receptor beta chains derived from one specimen sequenced in a study of blood T cell repertoires in COVID-19. Repertoires were generated with immunoSEQ multiplex PCR, while TCRdb's copy carries only in-frame clones and drops some. In the table there are about 210,000 clones, about 86% of which are singletons. The sequenced sample consisted of peripheral blood. These receptors all stem from a woman aged 50 to 60 with acute or convalescent COVID-19.

V gene TRBV11-3 combines with J gene TRBJ1-2; D may be TRBD1 (6 bases). The V gene's germline CDR1 is SGHNT and CDR2 YENEEA. The length of the CDR3 is 13 residues. V was shortened by 3 bases and J by 8 bases, with 13 bases between the two germline ends. For the CDR3, the DNA is TGTGCCAGCAGCTTTAAGGACAGATTCGGCTACACCTTC. Protein product: CASSFKDRFGYTF.

This clone came up once. The genes are TRBV20-1 and TRBJ1-1; D perhaps matches TRBD1 (6 bases). The germline CDR1 and CDR2 sequences are DFQATT and SNEGSKA (reference sequence). CDR3 length: 11 amino acids. V gave up 5 bases and J gave up 6 bases, with 10 bases separating them. The CDR3 bases are TGCAGTGCTGGCAGGGGTTCTGAAGCTTTCTTT. Encoded protein: CSAGRGSEAFF.